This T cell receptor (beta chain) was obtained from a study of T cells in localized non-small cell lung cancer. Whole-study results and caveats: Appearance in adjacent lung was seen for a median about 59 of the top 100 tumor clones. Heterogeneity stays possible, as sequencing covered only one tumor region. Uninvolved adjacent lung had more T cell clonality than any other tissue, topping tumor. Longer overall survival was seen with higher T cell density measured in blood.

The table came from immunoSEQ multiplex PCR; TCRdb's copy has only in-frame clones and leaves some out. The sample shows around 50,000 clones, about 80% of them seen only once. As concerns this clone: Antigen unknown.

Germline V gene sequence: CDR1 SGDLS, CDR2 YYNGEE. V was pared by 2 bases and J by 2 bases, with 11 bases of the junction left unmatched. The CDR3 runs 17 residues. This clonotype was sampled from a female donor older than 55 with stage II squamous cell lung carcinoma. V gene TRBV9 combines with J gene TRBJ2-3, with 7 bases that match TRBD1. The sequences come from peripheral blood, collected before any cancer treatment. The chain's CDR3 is CASSVSGQRVTTDTQYF. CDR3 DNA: TGTGCCAGCAGCGTGTCGGGACAGCGAGTAACCACAGATACGCAGTATTTT.